The 30 T cell receptor beta chains presented below share a single source sample, sequenced in a study of T cells in Graves' hyperthyroidism and ophthalmopathy. RNA transcripts provided the source from which TCR beta CDR3 regions were amplified. The HTBI primer set drove a first-round RT-PCR of the TCR CDR3. TCRdb re-called the multiplex PCR reads through MiXCR, storing one row per CDR3 protein. The sample lists about 360,000 distinct CDR3 sequences, about 14% seen once, with around 20% in the top ten. What was sequenced was blood. These receptors were collected from a man aged 25-40 years with Graves' hyperthyroidism that later progressed to Graves' ophthalmopathy.

This clonotype was seen many times. V is TRBV20-1 and J is TRBJ2-7; a possible D gene is TRBD1 (6 bases). V gave up 0 bases and J gave up 3 bases, with 12 bases separating them. The germline CDR1 and CDR2 sequences are DFQATT and SNEGSKA (reference sequence). This CDR3 region has 14 residues. CDR3 sequence (DNA): TGCAGTGCTAGAGATGGGGACACCGACTACGAGCAGTACTTC. Its translation is CSARDGDTDYEQYF.

A few counts support this clonotype. The V gene is TRBV30, the J gene TRBJ2-2; TRBD1 agrees at 10 bases. The germline gives CDR1 GTSNPN, CDR2 SVGIG (reference sequence). V lost 2 bases and J lost 5; bases outside the gene matches: 5. The CDR3 covers 15 residues. In DNA form, the CDR3 reads TGTGCCTGGAGTCGGGACAGGGGAAAAACCGGGGAGCTGTTTTTT. It translates to CAWSRDRGKTGELFF.

Many counts were recorded for this clonotype. The V call is TRBV5-6, the J call TRBJ1-1; D remains unclear. Germline values: CDR1 SGHDT, CDR2 YYEEEE. This CDR3 is built from 13 residues. V gave up 4 bases and J gave up 4 bases, with 11 bases separating them. CDR3 in amino acids: CASSLAISTEAFF. As DNA, the CDR3 is TGTGCCAGCAGCCTGGCGATTAGCACTGAAGCTTTCTTT.

In its sample, this clonotype was seen many times. This rearrangement joins TRBV7-3 to TRBJ2-3; the match to TRBD2 covers 12 bases. J was trimmed by 5 bases and V by 2 bases; bases with no gene match: 5. Germline V gives CDR1 SGHTA, CDR2 FQGTGA. The CDR3 runs to 16 residues. The CDR3 reads CASSLLAGGLGDTQYF. For the CDR3, the DNA is TGTGCCAGCAGCTTACTAGCGGGGGGGCTTGGAGATACGCAGTATTTT.

The gene calls are TRBV20-1 and TRBJ2-1; 7 positions match TRBD2. The CDR3 loop spans 15 amino acids. Germline V lookup: CDR1 DFQATT, CDR2 SNEGSKA (reference sequence). V lost 3 bases and J lost 6; bases outside the gene matches: 11. DNA of the CDR3: TGCAGTGCTAGTGGGGGGGTCAGGGAATTCAATGAGCAGTTCTTC. Its protein is CSASGGVREFNEQFF.

This clonotype was observed at least ten times. The chain has TRBV2 and TRBJ2-4; D not resolved. Germline loops: CDR1 SNHLY, CDR2 FYNNEI. V lost 8 bases to trimming and J lost 0 bases, with 11 bases between them. The CDR3 is 14 amino acids. The CDR3 sequence: CASGNSLAKNIQYF. DNA of the CDR3: TGTGCCAGCGGGAACAGTTTAGCCAAAAACATTCAGTACTTC.

This clonotype was seen repeatedly, ten times or more. The gene calls are TRBV4-1 and TRBJ2-7; D might be TRBD1 (5 bases). This CDR3 has 14 amino acids. The V end was cut by 0 bases, the J end by 6 bases, with 12 bases between. The germline V gene has CDR1 MGHRA and CDR2 YSYEKL. DNA for the CDR3: TGCGCCAGCAGCCAAGAGCCCCAGGGTCGCGAGCAGTACTTC. This translates into CASSQEPQGREQYF.

The chain employs TRBV7-2 and TRBJ2-5; D not certain. The V end lost 2 bases, the J end lost 0 bases, and 10 bases lay between the germline ends. Germline V gives CDR1 SGHTA, CDR2 FQGNSA. This CDR3 has 15 amino acids. The CDR3 nucleotides are TGTGCCAGCAGCTTAAGAGTTGGAGACCAAGAGACCCAGTACTTC. Protein sequence: CASSLRVGDQETQYF. The full variable domain, its missing parts supplied by reference TRBV7-2 and TRBJ2-5, is GAGVSQSPSNKVTEKGKDVELRCDPISGHTALYWYRQSLGQGLEFLIYFQGNSAPDKSGLPSDRFSAERTGGSVSTLTIQRTQQEDSAVYLCASSLRVGDQETQYFGPGTRLLVL.

Regarding this clonotype: A read error is likely, as this CDR3 ends without the conserved phenylalanine or tryptophan. The DNA is omitted, as the CDR3 cannot be located on it reliably, and the CDR3 follows TCRdb's listing. The chain links TRBV11-2 to TRBJ2-2; the table's D call, TRBD2, was not checked against the DNA. The CDR3 comprises 14 residues, both ends counted. CDR1 and CDR2 (germline): SGHAT, FQNNGV. This CDR3 is CASSLGGSSGELFL.

This chain joins TRBV12-5 and TRBJ2-7; 7 bases line up with TRBD2. J gave up 2 bases and V 5 bases, and 9 bases lay outside the gene matches. Germline values: CDR1 LGHNT, CDR2 FRNRAP. This CDR3 is 15 amino acids long. CDR3 protein: CASGQTRERAYEQYF. The CDR3 nucleotides are TGTGCTAGTGGTCAGACGCGGGAGCGGGCCTACGAGCAGTACTTC.

In its sample, this clonotype was seen many times. This rearrangement joins TRBV28 to TRBJ2-7; the match to TRBD1 covers 7 bases. Germline V lookup: CDR1 MDHEN, CDR2 SYDVKM. There are 15 residues in the CDR3. Losses at the gene ends were 1 base for V and 2 bases for J; bases not matched to a gene: 5. The DNA for the CDR3 is TGTGCCAGCAGTTTATCCCGGGACAGCCCCTACGAGCAGTACTTC. It encodes CASSLSRDSPYEQYF.

The genes are TRBV20-1 and TRBJ1-1, with no clear D. Between the trimmed V and J ends, which lost 5 bases and 6 bases, there was a span of 16 bases. This CDR3 contains 13 residues. The V gene's germline CDR1 is DFQATT and CDR2 SNEGSKA (reference sequence). DNA for the CDR3: TGCAGTGCTGAGACCGGGGAGGACGCTGAAGCTTTCTTT. It specifies CSAETGEDAEAFF.

This clonotype has a count of ten or more. The chain employs TRBV5-6 and TRBJ2-7; possible D gene TRBD2, 6 bases. The CDR3 contains 14 residues. V was cut by 4 bases and J by 2 bases, with 13 bases left in between. Germline V gene sequence: CDR1 SGHDT, CDR2 YYEEEE. CDR3 nucleotide sequence: TGTGCCAGCAGCCCCGGGGGACTGCCCTACGAGCAGTACTTC. Amino acid sequence: CASSPGGLPYEQYF.

This clonotype was counted ten times or more. The J gene is TRBJ1-6, the V gene TRBV28, with D hard to call. The CDR3 spans 14 residues. Germline V lookup: CDR1 MDHEN, CDR2 SYDVKM. The germline V and J ends were trimmed by 4 bases and 13 bases, with 17 bases remaining between them. The CDR3: CASSYIHTGSPLHF. CDR3 coding DNA: TGTGCCAGCAGTTACATTCACACGGGCTCGCCCCTCCACTTT.

The V call is TRBV6-1, the J call TRBJ2-3, with 9 bases matching TRBD2. Per germline, CDR1 MNHNS and CDR2 SASEGT. V lost 6 bases, J lost 6 bases, and 13 bases stayed unmatched. This CDR3 is built from 16 residues. The CDR3 DNA reads as TGTGCCAGCAGCCATTTTGCGGGGGGGGTGGACGATACGCAGTATTTT. As protein: CASSHFAGGVDDTQYF.

CDR3 DNA: TGTGCCACCAGTGTACGGGGCAGGGAAGAGACCCAGTACTTC. This codes for CATSVRGREETQYF. The rearrangement uses TRBV24-1 and TRBJ2-5, with D tentatively TRBD1 or TRBD2 (5 bases each). Trimming stripped 5 bases from V and 3 bases from J, with 12 bases between. Germline lookup yields CDR1 KGHDR and CDR2 SFDVKD. The CDR3 extends over 14 amino acids.

This clonotype was observed many times. The V gene is TRBV7-2, the J gene TRBJ1-6; TRBD1 agrees at 11 bases. This CDR3 comprises 14 residues. Germline CDR1 reads SGHTA; CDR2 reads FQGNSA. V shed 5 bases and J 10 bases; nucleotides not matched to a gene: 4. CDR3 nucleotide sequence: TGTGCCAGCAGCCCGGGACAGGGGGTCTCACCCCTCCACTTT. Its protein product is CASSPGQGVSPLHF.

This clonotype was detected many times. The chain recombines TRBV20-1 with TRBJ2-3, with 7 bases fitting TRBD2. The CDR3 sequence is 15 residues long. Trimming cost V 3 bases and J 6 bases; bases outside gene matches: 12. Germline V gene sequence: CDR1 DFQATT, CDR2 SNEGSKA (reference sequence). The CDR3 is CSARGGRIFGDTQYF. Here the CDR3 DNA reads TGCAGTGCTAGGGGGGGGAGGATCTTTGGGGATACGCAGTATTTT.

This clonotype was seen a handful of times. The chain uses TRBV15 and TRBJ1-2; D is unresolved. This CDR3 comprises 15 residues. CDR1 LNHNV and CDR2 YYDKDF come from the germline V gene (reference sequence). The ends were cut back, 1 base at V and 5 bases at J, with 14 bases in the middle. In nucleotides, the CDR3 is TGTGCCACCAGCAGAGCAGGCAGGTCCAATTATGGCTACACCTTC. Amino acids: CATSRAGRSNYGYTF.

This chain joins TRBV9 and TRBJ1-4; D is ambiguous. The CDR3 runs to 14 residues. Germline lookup yields CDR1 SGDLS and CDR2 YYNGEE. The germline V and J ends were trimmed by 0 bases and 7 bases, with 10 bases remaining between them. The CDR3 sequence is CASSVGRQGEKLFF. CDR3 DNA: TGTGCCAGCAGCGTAGGACGGCAAGGTGAAAAACTGTTTTTT.

This clonotype was recorded at least ten times. The chain employs TRBV6-1 and TRBJ1-4; D unresolved. The CDR3 extends over 14 amino acids. Germline CDR1 and CDR2: MNHNS and SASEGT. Trimming cost V 6 bases and J 0 bases, with 8 bases left between them. CDR3 DNA sequence: TGTGCCAGCAGCACCGCATCAACTAATGAAAAACTGTTTTTT. This translates into CASSTASTNEKLFF.

This clonotype was recorded many times. The V and J genes are TRBV28 and TRBJ1-5, with no clear D. The CDR3 length is 16 residues. V was cut by 5 bases and J by 3 bases, with 17 bases left in between. Germline V gene data show CDR1 as MDHEN and CDR2 as SYDVKM. The CDR3 nucleotides are TGTGCCAGCAGTGCAACCAAAACGGGTCCCAATCAGCCCCAGCATTTT. Translated: CASSATKTGPNQPQHF.

This clonotype was recorded once. A much more abundant neighbour one base away suggests this may be a read error. The chain uses TRBV2 and TRBJ1-1; the D gene is possibly TRBD1 (6 bases). Germline-derived CDR1 and CDR2 are SNHLY and FYNNEI. This CDR3 comprises 14 residues. V gave up 2 bases and J gave up 4 bases, with 11 bases separating them. The CDR3 DNA follows: TGTGCCAGCAGTGAATGGGGGGGGGCCACTGAAGCTTTCTTT. Translated: CASSEWGGATEAFF.

This clonotype has a count of ten or more. The genes are TRBV29-1 and TRBJ2-2, with 8 bases matching TRBD2. The CDR3 loop spans 15 amino acids. Per germline, CDR1 SQVTM and CDR2 ANQGSEA. Germline trimming cut 4 bases from V and 1 base from J; bases unmatched to any gene: 5. CDR3 loop: CSVVGGGKNTGELFF. CDR3 DNA: TGCAGCGTTGTCGGGGGGGGGAAGAACACCGGGGAGCTGTTTTTT.

This clonotype was detected a few times. This chain uses TRBV15 with TRBJ2-5, with D maybe TRBD2 (5 bases). Germline values: CDR1 LNHNV, CDR2 YYDKDF (reference sequence). This CDR3 has 12 amino acids. V was cut by 3 bases and J by 4 bases, with 6 bases left in between. The CDR3 protein is CATSRGRETQYF. CDR3 coding DNA: TGTGCCACCAGCAGGGGGAGAGAGACCCAGTACTTC.

The chain employs TRBV3-1 and TRBJ2-6; 9 bases fit TRBD1. The CDR3 contains 19 residues. Germline V gene sequence: CDR1 LGHDT, CDR2 YNNKEL (reference sequence). V gave up 1 base and J gave up 3 bases; unmatched junction bases: 10. DNA for the CDR3: TGTGCCAGCAGCCAAGTGATTCACACAGGGGGCTATGGGGCCAACGTCCTGACTTTC. It codes for CASSQVIHTGGYGANVLTF.

This clonotype has a handful of counts. The chain couples TRBV9 to TRBJ1-6; possibly TRBD1 for D (5 bases). CDR3 length equals 14 residues. Germline-derived CDR1 and CDR2 are SGDLS and YYNGEE. V was clipped by 4 bases and J by 7 bases, with 12 bases between them. The CDR3 region has the DNA TGTGCCAGCAGCCCCGGGACTCCGAATTCACCCCTCCACTTT. Protein sequence: CASSPGTPNSPLHF.

This clonotype was detected ten times or more. This sequence joins TRBV6-1 and TRBJ1-5; possible D gene TRBD1, 6 bases. Germline CDR1 and CDR2: MNHNS and SASEGT. This CDR3 comprises 13 residues. V shed 6 bases and J shed 4 bases, with 10 bases lying between them. This chain's CDR3 is CASSQGLNQPQHF. In DNA, the CDR3 is TGTGCCAGCAGCCAGGGGCTTAATCAGCCCCAGCATTTT.

This clonotype was counted ten times or more. This chain links TRBV11-3 with TRBJ1-2; D is unresolved. V dropped 5 bases and J dropped 4 bases, with 11 bases sitting between them. The CDR3 is 13 amino acids. Germline lookup yields CDR1 SGHNT and CDR2 YENEEA. CDR3 sequence (DNA): TGTGCCAGCAGCGTATCAGGAACCTATGGCTACACCTTC. Its protein product is CASSVSGTYGYTF.

The chain uses TRBV20-1 and TRBJ2-5, with TRBD1 identical over 7 bases. Germline-derived CDR1 and CDR2 are DFQATT and SNEGSKA (reference sequence). This CDR3 is 13 amino acids long. Trimming at V came to 3 bases and at J to 3 bases, leaving 4 bases not matched to a gene. For the CDR3, the DNA is TGCAGTGCTAGTTGGGACAGCGAAGAGACCCAGTACTTC. Residues: CSASWDSEETQYF.